The 16 T cell receptor beta chains presented below share a single source sample, sequenced in a study of blood T cells in healthy people across ages. Through a sample-barcoded 5' primer and a J-beta primer mix, a second PCR was run for roughly 7 to 12 cycles. TCRdb redid the calling of the 5' RACE reads with MiXCR, one entry per CDR3 protein. The profile shows about 1.5 million distinct CDR3 sequences, under 55% of them singletons. Material for sequencing was blood. These receptors were collected from a woman under 30 in good health.

This clonotype was counted a single time. The chain carries TRBV6-1 and TRBJ2-1; D is possibly TRBD1 or TRBD2 (5 bases each). The CDR3 extends over 14 amino acids. Trimming took off 4 bases at V and 13 bases at J, with 20 bases between the two ends. Germline CDR1 and CDR2: MNHNS and SASEGT. As DNA, the CDR3 is TGTGCCAGCAGTGGGGACCGGCCCCGGTCGGCCCAGTTCTTC. This codes for CASSGDRPRSAQFF.

The chain couples TRBV10-3 to TRBJ2-5, with 7 bases fitting TRBD2. Germline CDR1 ENHRY, CDR2 SYGVKD. V trimming: 10 bases; J trimming: 4 bases; junction bases outside the gene matches: 9. There are 13 residues in the CDR3. CDR3 sequence (DNA): TGTGCCACCGCAGGGCGGGAGAGAGAGACCCAGTACTTC. Its protein product is CATAGRERETQYF.

V gene TRBV5-1 combines with J gene TRBJ1-2; D not certain. V shed 0 bases and J shed 6 bases, with 9 bases lying between them. Germline values: CDR1 SGHRS, CDR2 YFSETQ. The length of the CDR3 is 13 residues. CDR3 sequence reads: CASSLAGSDGYTF. CDR3 sequence (DNA): TGCGCCAGCAGCTTGGCCGGGAGTGATGGCTACACCTTC. The entire variable domain, with the rest obtained from reference TRBV5-1 and TRBJ1-2, is as follows: KAGVTQTPRYLIKTRGQQVTLSCSPISGHRSVSWYQQTPGQGLQFLFEYFSETQRNKGNFPGRFSGRQFSNSRSEMNVSTLELGDSALYLCASSLAGSDGYTFGSGTRLTVV.

The chain uses TRBV7-2 and TRBJ2-3; D is ambiguous. The V gene's germline CDR1 is SGHTA and CDR2 FQGNSA. The CDR3 is 13 residues long. Between the trimmed V and J ends, which lost 5 bases and 5 bases, there was a span of 11 bases. CDR3 amino acids: CASSGQYRDTQYF. The CDR3 region has the DNA TGTGCCAGCAGCGGCCAGTACCGAGATACGCAGTATTTT.

V gene TRBV12-3 or TRBV12-4 combines with J gene TRBJ2-3, with D possibly being TRBD1 (5 bases). Trimming took 3 bases from V and 6 from J, leaving 28 bases between them. CDR3 size: 19 residues. CDR3 in amino acids: CASSFNLGQSSSFHDTQYF. The DNA of the CDR3 is TGTGCCAGCAGTTTTAATTTGGGGCAGTCCAGTAGTTTTCACGATACGCAGTATTTT.

The V call is TRBV7-9, the J call TRBJ1-2, with D perhaps matching TRBD1 (6 bases). Per germline, CDR1 SEHNR and CDR2 FQNEAQ (reference sequence). The CDR3 has 14 amino acids. The ends were cut back, 4 bases at V and 8 bases at J, with 17 bases in the middle. For the CDR3, the DNA is TGTGCCAGCAGCTCACGGACAGTGACGTTGGGCTACACCTTC. It codes for CASSSRTVTLGYTF. The full variable domain, in which reference TRBV7-9 and TRBJ1-2 provide the parts outside the CDR3, is DTGVSQNPRHKITKRGQNVTFRCDPISEHNRLYWYRQTLGQGPEFLTYFQNEAQLEKSRLLSDRFSAERPKGSFSTLEIQRTEQGDSAMYLCASSSRTVTLGYTFGSGTRLTVV.

Comment on this clonotype: This sequence may be a read error, since a much larger clone differs from it by one base. This chain uses TRBV4-3 with TRBJ2-5; D is ambiguous. V gave up 0 bases and J gave up 11 bases, with 16 bases separating them. Germline lookup yields CDR1 LGHNA and CDR2 YSLEER. CDR3 size: 14 residues. The CDR3 sequence: CASSQDPVNIEQYF. The CDR3 DNA follows: TGCGCCAGCAGCCAAGATCCCGTCAATATTGAGCAGTACTTC.

The V and J genes are TRBV6-2 or TRBV6-3 and TRBJ2-3, with 9 nucleotides matching TRBD2. Germline assignment: CDR1 MNHEY and CDR2 SVGEGT. J was trimmed by 2 bases and V by 7 bases; bases with no gene match: 16. This CDR3 spans 18 amino acids. CDR3 DNA: TGTGCCAGCAATCTACAGGTGACTAGCGGAGGTTTCACAGATACGCAGTATTTT. Translating gives CASNLQVTSGGFTDTQYF.

Many counts were recorded for this clonotype. The J gene is TRBJ1-2, the V gene TRBV12-3 or TRBV12-4, with 8 bases identical to TRBD1. CDR3 length: 13 residues. Trimming took 6 bases from V and 3 from J; bases not matched to a gene: 3. CDR3 coding DNA: TGTGCCAGCAGACCGGACAGGGACTATGGCTACACCTTC. It specifies CASRPDRDYGYTF.

J is TRBJ1-6 and V is TRBV6-1, with D hard to call. The CDR3 extends over 11 amino acids. Germline assignment: CDR1 MNHNS and CDR2 SASEGT. Trimming shortened V by 9 bases and J by 10 bases, and 10 bases separated the two germline ends. DNA of the CDR3: TGTGCCAGTCTTATTGGATCACCCCTCCACTTT. Its protein product is CASLIGSPLHF.

This clonotype has only a few counts. The chain has TRBV6-5 and TRBJ2-1; 7 nucleotides agree with TRBD1. V shed 5 bases and J 5 bases; nucleotides not matched to a gene: 6. The V gene's germline CDR1 is MNHEY and CDR2 SVGAGI. The CDR3 runs to 14 residues. The CDR3 coding sequence is TGTGCCAGCAGTGACCGGGACAGAAACAATGAGCAGTTCTTC. Protein: CASSDRDRNNEQFF.

This clonotype appeared many times. This chain connects TRBV5-1 to TRBJ2-1; D call uncertain. Per the germline V gene, CDR1 is SGHRS and CDR2 is YFSETQ. The CDR3 loop spans 15 amino acids. V was shortened by 1 base and J by 2 bases, with 10 bases between the two germline ends. In nucleotides, the CDR3 is TGCGCCAGCAGCTTGCCAGTAGCCCCCTACAATGAGCAGTTCTTC. Translation: CASSLPVAPYNEQFF.

At least ten counts were recorded for this clonotype. The chain employs TRBV7-2 and TRBJ2-3, with 12 nucleotides matching TRBD2. The CDR3 runs 15 residues. V shed 8 bases and J 6 bases; nucleotides not matched to a gene: 9. The germline V gene encodes CDR1 SGHTA and CDR2 FQGNSA. CDR3 loop: CASSLLAGGSDTQYF. CDR3 nucleotide sequence: TGTGCCAGCTCACTACTAGCGGGAGGTAGTGATACGCAGTATTTT.

The J gene is TRBJ1-1, the V gene TRBV6-6; the D is unclear. Trimming removed 6 bases from V and 3 bases from J, with 11 bases in between. Germline V gene data show CDR1 as MNHNY and CDR2 as SVGAGI (reference sequence). This CDR3 has 13 residues. DNA for the CDR3: TGTGCCAGCAGGTCCAGGCCGGACACTGAAGCTTTCTTT. Translation gives CASRSRPDTEAFF.

The chain couples TRBV12-5 to TRBJ2-4, with D perhaps matching TRBD2 (5 bases). Looked up from germline, CDR1 is LGHNT and CDR2 is FRNRAP. The V end was cut by 0 bases, the J end by 0 bases, with 9 bases between. There are 16 residues in the CDR3. CDR3 bases: TGTGCTAGTGGTTTGGTCGTCGCGGGAGCCAAAAACATTCAGTACTTC. Translating gives CASGLVVAGAKNIQYF.

The chain combines TRBV28 with TRBJ2-1, with TRBD1 as a possible D gene (6 bases). The CDR3 is 16 amino acids. V was trimmed by 4 bases and J by 4 bases, leaving 17 bases between them. Germline CDR1 MDHEN, CDR2 SYDVKM. In DNA form, the CDR3 reads TGTGCCAGCAGTTCCCCCAGGACAGAGCTTTACAATGAGCAGTTCTTC. This encodes CASSSPRTELYNEQFF.